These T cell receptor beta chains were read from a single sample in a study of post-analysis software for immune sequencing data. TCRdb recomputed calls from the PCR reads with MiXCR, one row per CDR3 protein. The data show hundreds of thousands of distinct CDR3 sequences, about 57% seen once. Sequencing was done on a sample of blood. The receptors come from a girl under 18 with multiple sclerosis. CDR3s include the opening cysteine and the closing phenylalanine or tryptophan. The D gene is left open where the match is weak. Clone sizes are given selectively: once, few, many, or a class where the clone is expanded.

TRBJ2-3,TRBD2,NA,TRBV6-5,CASSRGAGGDTQYF,TGTGCCAGCAGTAGGGGAGCGGGAGGAGATACGCAGTATTTT
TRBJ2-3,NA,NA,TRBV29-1,CSVEAPGRVTDTQYF,TGCAGCGTTGAAGCCCCGGGACGTGTCACAGATACGCAGTATTTT
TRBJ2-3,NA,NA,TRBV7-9,CASIQGIDTQYF,TGTGCCAGCATCCAGGGTATAGATACGCAGTATTTT
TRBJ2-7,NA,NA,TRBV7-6,CASSLGAESTNEQYF,TGTGCCAGCAGCTTAGGGGCAGAGAGTACGAACGAGCAGTACTTC
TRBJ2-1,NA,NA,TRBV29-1,CSVERPPSMEQFF,TGCAGCGTTGAACGGCCTCCATCTATGGAGCAGTTCTTC
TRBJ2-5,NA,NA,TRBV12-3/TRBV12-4,CASSRAGSLGYF,TGTGCCAGCAGTAGAGCCGGGTCCCTAGGGTACTTC
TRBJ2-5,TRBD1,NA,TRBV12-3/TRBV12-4,CASSTYRGRETQYF,TGTGCCAGCAGTACCTACAGGGGGAGAGAGACCCAGTACTTC
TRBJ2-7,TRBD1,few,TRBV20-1,CSATRQGLNEQYF,TGCAGTGCTACCCGACAGGGTTTGAACGAGCAGTACTTC
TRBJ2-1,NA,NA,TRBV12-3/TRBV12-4,CASSLRPGESYNEQFF,TGTGCCAGCAGTCTCCGCCCGGGAGAGTCCTACAATGAGCAGTTCTTC
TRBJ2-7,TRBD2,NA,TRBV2,CASRGLAGRYEQYF,TGTGCCAGCAGGGGACTAGCGGGACGCTACGAGCAGTACTTC
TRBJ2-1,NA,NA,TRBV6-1,CASSEGLGSYNEQFF,TGTGCCAGCAGTGAAGGCCTCGGCTCCTACAATGAGCAGTTCTTC
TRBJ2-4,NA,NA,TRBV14,CASSFRAGNIQYF,TGTGCCAGCAGCTTCCGGGCAGGGAACATTCAGTACTTC
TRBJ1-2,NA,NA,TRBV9,CASSPLGDLVGGYTF,TGTGCCAGCAGCCCACTCGGAGATCTGGTCGGTGGCTACACCTTC
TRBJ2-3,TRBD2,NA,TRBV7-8,CASSFRREGHQRTDTQYF,TGTGCCAGCAGCTTCCGGCGGGAGGGCCATCAGCGCACAGATACGCAGTATTTT
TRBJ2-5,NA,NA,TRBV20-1,CSASTAHGEQYF,TGCAGTGCTAGCACAGCCCATGGGGAGCAGTACTTC
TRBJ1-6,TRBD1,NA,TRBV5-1,CASSLEAGGHSPLHF,TGCGCCAGCAGCTTGGAGGCAGGGGGTCATTCACCCCTCCACTTT
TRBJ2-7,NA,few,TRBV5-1,CASSLVARTSSYEQYF,TGCGCCAGCAGCTTGGTGGCGAGGACAAGCTCCTACGAGCAGTACTTC
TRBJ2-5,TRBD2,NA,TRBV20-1,CSASRPSGNHNEQYF,TGCAGTGCTAGCCGCCCTAGCGGAAATCACAATGAGCAGTACTTC
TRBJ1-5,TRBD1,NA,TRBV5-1,CASSLGTGEQPQHF,TGCGCCAGCAGCTTGGGGACAGGGGAACAGCCCCAGCATTTT
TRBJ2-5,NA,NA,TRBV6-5,CASSYWRNQETQYF,TGTGCCAGCAGTTACTGGCGGAACCAAGAGACCCAGTACTTC
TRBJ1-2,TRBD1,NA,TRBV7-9,CASSAFSTGGIGYTF,TGTGCCAGCAGCGCGTTTTCGACAGGGGGCATTGGCTACACCTTC
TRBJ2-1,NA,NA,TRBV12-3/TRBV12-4,CASSSSGEVTNEQFF,TGTGCCAGCAGTTCATCCGGGGAGGTTACCAATGAGCAGTTCTTC
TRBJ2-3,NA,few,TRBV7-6,CASSLMGGGTTDTQYF,TGTGCCAGCAGCTTGATGGGGGGCGGCACTACAGATACGCAGTATTTT
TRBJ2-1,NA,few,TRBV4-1,CASSQSESSYNEQFF,TGCGCCAGCAGCCAGAGCGAAAGCTCCTACAATGAGCAGTTCTTC
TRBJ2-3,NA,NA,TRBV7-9,CASRTTRVGTDTQYF,TGTGCCAGCAGAACAACTAGGGTCGGAACAGATACGCAGTATTTT
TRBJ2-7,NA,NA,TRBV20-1,CSARDENRAYEQYF,TGCAGTGCTAGAGATGAGAACAGGGCCTACGAGCAGTACTTC
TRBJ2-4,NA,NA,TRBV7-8,CASSLGPSRRTRQYF,TGTGCCAGCAGCTTAGGCCCTAGCCGTCGAACGCGGCAGTACTTC
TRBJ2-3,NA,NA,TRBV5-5,CASHHWGQKAADTQYF,TGTGCCAGCCACCACTGGGGCCAAAAGGCGGCAGATACGCAGTATTTT
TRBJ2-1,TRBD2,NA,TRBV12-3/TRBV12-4,CASSFLGEGLHNEQFF,TGTGCCAGCAGTTTCCTTGGGGAGGGGCTACACAATGAGCAGTTCTTC
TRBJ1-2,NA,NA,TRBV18,CASSPGRTYGYTF,TGTGCCAGCTCACCGGGACGGACATATGGCTACACCTTC
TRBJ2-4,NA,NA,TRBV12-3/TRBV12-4,CASSTPTGVGAKNIQYF,TGTGCCAGCAGTACGCCCACTGGGGTAGGAGCCAAAAACATTCAGTACTTC
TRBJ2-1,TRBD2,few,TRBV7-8,CASSHRTSGGGEQFF,TGTGCCAGCAGCCATCGGACTAGCGGGGGAGGTGAGCAGTTCTTC
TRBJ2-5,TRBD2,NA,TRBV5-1,CASSFPGGIGRQETQYF,TGCGCCAGCAGCTTCCCGGGAGGGATAGGTCGTCAAGAGACCCAGTACTTC
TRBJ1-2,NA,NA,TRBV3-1,CASTQGDYGYTF,TGTGCCAGCACCCAGGGAGACTATGGCTACACCTTC
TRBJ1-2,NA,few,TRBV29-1,CSITQGLYGYTF,TGCAGCATCACCCAGGGCCTCTATGGCTACACCTTC
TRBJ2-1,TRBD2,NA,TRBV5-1,CASSLAAGGQDEQFF,TGCGCCAGCAGCTTGGCGGCGGGGGGGCAGGATGAGCAGTTCTTC
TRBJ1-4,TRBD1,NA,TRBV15,CATSRAGRGGEKLFF,TGTGCCACCAGCAGAGCGGGCAGGGGGGGAGAAAAACTGTTTTTT
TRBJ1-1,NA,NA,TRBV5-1,CASSSGGGRNTEAFF,TGCGCCAGCAGCTCCGGGGGGGGACGTAACACTGAAGCTTTCTTT